This T cell receptor beta chain was recorded in a study of blood T cells in healthy people across ages. Looking at the study overall: Researchers report that template switching captured about one barcoded beta molecule per two T cells. Study-level points and caveats: Investigators treated diversity estimates from one million T cells as underestimates.

Those donating, healthy Caucasian individuals from Russia, were aged roughly 6 to 100. PBMCs were isolated at a quantity of at least 7 million per sample. The V and J ends lost 5 bases and 10 bases, in that order; junction bases with no gene match: 8. Germline CDR1 reads DFQATT; CDR2 reads SNEGSKA (reference sequence). The CDR3 totals 12 residues. As to this clonotype: The antigen is unknown.

It was with a sample-barcoded 5' primer and a J-beta primer mix that a second PCR of about 7 to 12 cycles was run. TCRdb re-analysed the 5' RACE reads in MiXCR, keeping a single row per CDR3 protein. The sample carries about 1.7 million distinct CDR3 sequences, 28% recorded once. The rearrangement uses TRBV20-1 and TRBJ2-7; 10 nucleotides agree with TRBD1. Sequenced material: blood. This receptor was obtained from a woman aged 25 to 45 in good health. Here the CDR3 DNA reads TGCAGTGCTCCACGGACAGGGGGAGACCAGTACTTC. This codes for CSAPRTGGDQYF.